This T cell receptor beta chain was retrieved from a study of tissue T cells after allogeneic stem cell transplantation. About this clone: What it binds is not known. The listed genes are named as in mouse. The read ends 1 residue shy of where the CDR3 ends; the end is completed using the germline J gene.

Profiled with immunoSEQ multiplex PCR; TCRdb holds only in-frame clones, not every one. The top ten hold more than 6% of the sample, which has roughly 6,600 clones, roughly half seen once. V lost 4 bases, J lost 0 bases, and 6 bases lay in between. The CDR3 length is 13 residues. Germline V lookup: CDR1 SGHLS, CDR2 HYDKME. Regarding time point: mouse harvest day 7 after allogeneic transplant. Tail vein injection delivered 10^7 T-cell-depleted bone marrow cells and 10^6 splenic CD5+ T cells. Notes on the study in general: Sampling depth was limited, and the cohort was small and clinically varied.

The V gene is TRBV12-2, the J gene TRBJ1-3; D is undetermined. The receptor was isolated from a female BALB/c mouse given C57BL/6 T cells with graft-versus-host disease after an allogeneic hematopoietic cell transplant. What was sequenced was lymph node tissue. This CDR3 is CASSHHSGNTLYF. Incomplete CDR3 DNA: TGTGCCAGCTCACATCATTCTGGAAATACGCTCTAT.